This is a list of T cell receptor beta chains from one sample in a study of cytomegalovirus exposure and HLA in healthy donors. Profiled with immunoSEQ multiplex PCR; TCRdb holds only in-frame clones, not every one. The sample contains 150,000 to 200,000 clones, 76% of which appear only once. What was sequenced was PBMCs. The receptor set was obtained from a male donor in good health and CMV-seronegative. Each CDR3 is given with its conserved first and last residue. D genes are given only for firm matches. The size field is filled for only some rows; it gives once, few, many or a size class.

d_call clone_size j_call v_call cdr3_aa cdr3_nt
- - TRBJ2-7 TRBV25-1 CASSENWGVGEQYF TGTGCCAGCAGTGAAAATTGGGGGGTGGGCGAGCAGTACTTC
- - TRBJ2-2 TRBV5-1 CASSSGIQNTGELFF TGCGCCAGCAGCTCCGGGATCCAGAACACCGGGGAGCTGTTTTTT
TRBD1 - TRBJ1-5 TRBV27 CASSLAGQGGQPQHF TGTGCCAGCAGTTTGGCGGGACAGGGGGGTCAGCCCCAGCATTTT
TRBD2 - TRBJ2-5 TRBV5-4 CATSGSGGKETQYF TGTGCCACCAGTGGTAGCGGGGGGAAAGAGACCCAGTACTTC
- - TRBJ1-5 TRBV4-1 CASSQGQNQPQHF TGCGCCAGCAGCCAAGGTCAGAATCAGCCCCAGCATTTT
- - TRBJ1-1 TRBV2 CASSEKLQANTEAFF TGTGCCAGCAGTGAAAAGTTACAGGCCAACACTGAAGCTTTCTTT
TRBD1 - TRBJ2-3 TRBV5-1 CASSLEATGGSTDTQYF TGCGCCAGCAGCTTGGAGGCCACAGGGGGAAGCACAGATACGCAGTATTTT
TRBD2 - TRBJ2-7 TRBV9 CASSAGTSGRLSYEQYF TGTGCCAGCAGCGCAGGGACTAGCGGGAGGCTCTCCTACGAGCAGTACTTC
- - TRBJ1-4 TRBV5-8 CASSLAAGRSEKLFF TGTGCCAGCAGCTTGGCGGCGGGGAGGAGTGAAAAACTGTTTTTT
- once TRBJ1-2 TRBV7-8 CASSSRVVGNYGYTF TGTGCCAGCAGCTCCCGGGTCGTCGGCAACTATGGCTACACCTTC
- - TRBJ2-7 TRBV18 CASSPRTAEEQYF TGTGCCAGCTCACCACGGACAGCCGAGGAACAGTACTTC
- - TRBJ2-1 TRBV7-3 CASSSGQDEQFF TGTGCCAGCAGCTCCGGACAAGATGAGCAGTTCTTC
TRBD2 - TRBJ2-6 TRBV4-3 CASSHPRGAGGGGANVLTF TGCGCCAGCAGCCACCCTCGGGGAGCGGGAGGTGGTGGGGCCAACGTCCTGACTTTC
- - TRBJ2-7 TRBV7-9 CASSADSYSYEQYF TGTGCCAGCAGCGCCGACAGTTACTCCTACGAGCAGTACTTT
TRBD1 - TRBJ2-1 TRBV11-3 CASRQGADSYNEQFF TGTGCCTCAAGACAGGGGGCCGATTCCTACAATGAGCAGTTCTTC
TRBD1 once TRBJ1-1 TRBV30 CAWSLTGLNTEAFF TGTGCCTGGAGTTTGACAGGGCTGAACACTGAAGCTTTCTTT
- - TRBJ2-1 TRBV7-6 CASRATGFSYNEQFF TGTGCCAGCAGAGCGACCGGCTTCTCCTACAATGAGCAGTTCTTC
TRBD1 - TRBJ1-5 TRBV19 CASSIRFTGATQPQHF TGTGCCAGTAGTATCCGATTTACAGGGGCGACTCAGCCCCAGCATTTT
- - TRBJ2-1 TRBV19 CASSSDSPPAYNEQFF TGTGCCAGTAGTTCGGACTCCCCGCCCGCCTACAATGAGCAGTTCTTC
TRBD2 - TRBJ2-5 TRBV6-1 CASSPGGVGETQYF TGTGCCAGCAGCCCCGGGGGGGTGGGGGAGACCCAGTACTTC
TRBD1 - TRBJ1-2 TRBV28 CASSKGGVYGYTF TGTGCCAGCAGCAAAGGGGGCGTCTATGGCTACACCTTC
- - TRBJ1-2 TRBV9 CASSLQGLPIYGYTF TGTGCCAGCAGCTTACAGGGCCTCCCAATCTATGGCTACACCTTC
TRBD2 few TRBJ2-5 TRBV13 CASSSGLAGRETQYF TGTGCCAGCAGCTCTGGACTAGCGGGAAGGGAGACCCAGTACTTC
- - TRBJ1-1 TRBV10-3 CAITGSAVNTEAFF TGTGCCATCACCGGGTCGGCAGTGAACACTGAAGCTTTCTTT
- - TRBJ2-7 TRBV29-1 CSVLTASSYEQYF TGCAGCGTGTTGACAGCCAGCTCCTACGAGCAGTACTTC
TRBD1 once TRBJ2-3 TRBV6-1 CASSLSGQGGDTQYF TGTGCCAGCAGTTTATCGGGACAGGGAGGCGATACGCAGTATTTT
- - TRBJ1-2 TRBV28 CASSLFDLQGGYGYTF TGTGCCAGCAGTTTATTCGACTTACAGGGCGGCTATGGCTACACCTTC
TRBD2 - TRBJ2-1 TRBV29-1 CSVEDAGLGVYNEQFF TGCAGCGTTGAAGACGCGGGACTAGGGGTTTACAATGAGCAGTTCTTC
TRBD2 - TRBJ2-7 TRBV4-1 CASSQDSGGGYEQYF TGCGCCAGCAGCCAAGATAGCGGGGGTGGGTACGAGCAGTACTTC
TRBD1 once TRBJ1-6 TRBV19 CASSTYRGGYNSPLHF TGTGCCAGTAGTACCTACAGGGGCGGGTATAATTCACCCCTCCACTTT
TRBD2 few TRBJ2-5 TRBV5-6 CASSPTSAGGFQETQYF TGTGCCAGCAGCCCCACCTCTGCGGGGGGTTTCCAAGAGACCCAGTACTTC
TRBD1 - TRBJ2-1 TRBV27 CASSPPPGTGFFTEQFF TGTGCCAGCAGTCCGCCCCCCGGGACAGGGTTTTTCACTGAGCAGTTCTTC
- few TRBJ2-2 TRBV6-1 CASSEAGRDTGELFF TGTGCCAGCAGTGAAGCGGGCAGGGACACCGGGGAGCTGTTTTTT
TRBD1 - TRBJ2-7 TRBV18 CASSSGTGEDEQYF TGTGCCAGCTCATCCGGGACAGGGGAAGACGAGCAGTACTTC
- - TRBJ1-5 TRBV28 CASSFQSNQPQHF TGTGCCAGCAGTTTCCAGTCCAATCAGCCCCAGCATTTT
- once TRBJ1-6 TRBV2 CASLEQGPNSPLHF TGTGCCAGCTTGGAACAGGGACCTAATTCACCCCTCCACTTT
TRBD2 - TRBJ2-3 TRBV7-2 CASSLVAGAATDTQYF TGTGCCAGCAGCTTAGTTGCGGGAGCGGCCACAGATACGCAGTATTTT
TRBD2 - TRBJ2-5 TRBV5-1 CASSPGVSGAKTQYF TGCGCCAGCAGCCCGGGTGTTAGCGGGGCGAAGACCCAGTACTTC
- - TRBJ2-3 TRBV7-2 CASSPEAGPDTQYF TGTGCCAGCAGCCCAGAGGCGGGGCCAGATACGCAGTATTTT
TRBD1 - TRBJ2-3 TRBV25-1 CASSEYWTGGTDTQYF TGTGCCAGCAGTGAATATTGGACAGGGGGCACAGATACGCAGTATTTT
- - TRBJ2-2 TRBV9 CASREGGAGELFF TGTGCCAGCAGGGAGGGTGGTGCCGGGGAGCTGTTTTTT
- - TRBJ1-2 TRBV4-1 CASSQDPGGRSSYGYTF TGCGCCAGCAGCCAGGACCCCGGGGGGCGCTCCTCCTATGGCTACACCTTC
TRBD1 once TRBJ2-1 TRBV7-9 CASAPPGNRGNEQFF TGTGCCAGCGCCCCTCCGGGAAACAGGGGAAATGAGCAGTTCTTC
- - TRBJ2-5 TRBV7-3 CASSLIGAGAIQETQYF TGTGCCAGCAGTCTCATTGGGGCGGGGGCGATCCAAGAGACCCAGTACTTC
- - TRBJ1-1 TRBV19 CASSPTGNTEAFF TGTGCCAGTAGCCCCACAGGGAACACTGAAGCTTTCTTT
TRBD2 - TRBJ2-1 TRBV5-6 CASSLGGLAGWNEQFF TGTGCCAGCAGCTTGGGGGGGCTAGCGGGGTGGAATGAGCAGTTCTTC
- - TRBJ1-6 TRBV5-1 CASSWGGTASPLHF TGCGCCAGCTCCTGGGGGGGGACTGCCTCACCCCTCCACTTT
- few TRBJ1-6 TRBV19 CASSIGQNNSPLHF TGTGCCAGTAGTATAGGCCAGAATAATTCACCCCTCCACTTT
TRBD1 - TRBJ1-3 TRBV4-1 CASSPYGRDSAFSGNTIYF TGCGCCAGCAGCCCCTATGGCCGGGACAGTGCCTTCTCTGGAAACACCATATATTTT
- - TRBJ1-1 TRBV14 CASSQGFEGGRLNTEAFF TGTGCCAGCAGCCAAGGATTCGAAGGTGGCAGGTTGAACACTGAAGCTTTCTTT
- - TRBJ2-5 TRBV4-3 CASSLGTAGETQYF TGCGCCAGCAGCCTCGGGACGGCGGGGGAGACCCAGTACTTC
TRBD2 - TRBJ2-3 TRBV19 CASSIAGLAGSTDTQYF TGTGCCAGTAGTATAGCGGGACTAGCGGGGAGCACAGATACGCAGTATTTT
- few TRBJ2-4 TRBV7-8 CASSLEGRFWDIQYF TGTGCCAGCAGCTTAGAGGGGCGGTTTTGGGACATTCAGTACTTC
TRBD2 - TRBJ2-7 TRBV5-1 CASSFRLAGYEQYF TGCGCCAGCAGCTTTCGACTAGCGGGCTACGAGCAGTACTTC
- - TRBJ1-1 TRBV27 CASSPLRPGGTEAFF TGTGCCAGCAGTCCCCTTCGACCGGGAGGCACTGAAGCTTTCTTT
- - TRBJ2-5 TRBV28 CATRPQGLQETQYF TGTGCCACCCGTCCCCAGGGTCTACAAGAGACCCAGTACTTC
- - TRBJ1-1 TRBV7-2 CASSLRRGGGNTEAFF TGTGCCAGCAGCCTCCGCCGAGGGGGGGGGAACACTGAAGCTTTCTTT
- - TRBJ2-7 TRBV7-9 CASSPSVVGEQYF TGTGCCAGCAGCCCGAGCGTAGTGGGCGAGCAGTACTTC
- - TRBJ2-7 TRBV7-2 CASSLVMAPEQYF TGTGCCAGCAGCTTAGTTATGGCTCCCGAGCAGTACTTC